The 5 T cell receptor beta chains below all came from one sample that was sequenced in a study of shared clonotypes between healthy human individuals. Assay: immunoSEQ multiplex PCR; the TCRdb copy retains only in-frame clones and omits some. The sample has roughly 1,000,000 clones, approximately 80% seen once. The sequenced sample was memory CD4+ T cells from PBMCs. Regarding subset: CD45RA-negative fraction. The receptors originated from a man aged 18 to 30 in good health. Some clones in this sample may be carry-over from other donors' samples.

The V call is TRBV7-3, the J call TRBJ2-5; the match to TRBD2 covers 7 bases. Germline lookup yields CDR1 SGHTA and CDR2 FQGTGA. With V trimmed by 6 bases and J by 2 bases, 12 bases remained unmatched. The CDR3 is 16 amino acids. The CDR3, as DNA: TGTGCCAGCAGTCTACTCCCGCGGGGGTTACAAGAGACCCAGTACTTC. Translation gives CASSLLPRGLQETQYF.

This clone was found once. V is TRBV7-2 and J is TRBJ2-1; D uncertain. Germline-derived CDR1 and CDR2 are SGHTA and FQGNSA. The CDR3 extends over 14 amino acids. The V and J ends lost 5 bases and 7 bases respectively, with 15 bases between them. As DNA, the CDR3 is TGTGCCAGCAGCCGTAACGGGCTATATAATGAGCAGTTCTTC. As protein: CASSRNGLYNEQFF.

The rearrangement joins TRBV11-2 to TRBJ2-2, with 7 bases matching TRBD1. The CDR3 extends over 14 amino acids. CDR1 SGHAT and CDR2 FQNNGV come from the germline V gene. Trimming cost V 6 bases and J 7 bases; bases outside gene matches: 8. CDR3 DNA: TGTGCCAGCAGTATCGACAGGGCCAGCGGGGAGCTGTTTTTT. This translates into CASSIDRASGELFF.

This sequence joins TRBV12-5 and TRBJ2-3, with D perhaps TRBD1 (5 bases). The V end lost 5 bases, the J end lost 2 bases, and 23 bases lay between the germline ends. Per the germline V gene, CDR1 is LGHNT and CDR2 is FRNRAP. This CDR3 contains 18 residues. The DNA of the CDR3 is TGTGCTAGTGGTCCCGGAAGGGGATTTAATGGGGACACAGATACGCAGTATTTT. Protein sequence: CASGPGRGFNGDTDTQYF.

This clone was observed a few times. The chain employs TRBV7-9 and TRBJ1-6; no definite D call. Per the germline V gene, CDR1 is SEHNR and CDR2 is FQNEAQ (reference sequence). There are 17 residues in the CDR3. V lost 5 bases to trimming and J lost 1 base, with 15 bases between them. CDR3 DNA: TGTGCCAGCAGCCTCATTCGTGGAGGGTCCTATAATTCACCCCTCCACTTT. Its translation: CASSLIRGGSYNSPLHF.